Shown below are 23 T cell receptor beta chains from a single sample sequenced in a study of blood T cell repertoires in COVID-19. Sequenced by immunoSEQ multiplex PCR; TCRdb stores in-frame clones only, minus some. The table shows 250,000 to 350,000 clones, with about 80% occurring only once. The material sequenced was peripheral blood. The receptors here all came from a person aged 65 to 85 with COVID-19, enrolled during active disease.

Only one count was recorded for this clone. The rearrangement uses TRBV6-2 or TRBV6-3 and TRBJ2-7, with 7 bases lining up with TRBD1. Germline assignment: CDR1 MNHEY and CDR2 SVGEGT. CDR3 length equals 16 residues. The trim removed 0 bases at V and 6 bases at J, leaving 11 bases unmatched. CDR3 residues: CASSYSYGQVSGEQYF. The CDR3, as DNA: TGTGCCAGCAGTTACTCGTACGGACAGGTGTCAGGCGAGCAGTACTTC.

In its sample, this clone was seen once. The CDR3 DNA sequence: TGTGCCAGCAGCCGCTCGGACAGGGCGCGACTATACTCTGGAAACACCATATATTTT. Its protein product is CASSRSDRARLYSGNTIYF. The chain combines TRBV21-1 with TRBJ1-3; the D call of TRBD1 is as the table states it, not checked on the DNA. TRBV21-1 is a pseudogene. The CDR3 length is 19 residues.

V and J are TRBV9 and TRBJ2-2; D is perhaps TRBD2 (5 bases). V lost 8 bases and J lost 2, with 10 bases in between. The length of the CDR3 is 13 residues. Per the germline V gene, CDR1 is SGDLS and CDR2 is YYNGEE. The chain's CDR3 is CASNRGNTGELFF. CDR3 DNA sequence: TGTGCCAGTAATCGGGGTAACACCGGGGAGCTGTTTTTT.

This clone appeared once. This chain joins TRBV7-9 and TRBJ1-4; possibly TRBD1 for D (5 bases). Germline CDR1 and CDR2: SEHNR and FQNEAQ (reference sequence). The V gene lost 5 bases and the J gene lost 4 bases, with 20 bases spanning the gap. The CDR3 runs to 17 residues. The CDR3, as DNA: TGTGCCAGCAGCCTATGGGACCCCCGGGAGAATAATGAAAAACTGTTTTTT. The encoded protein is CASSLWDPRENNEKLFF.

In this sample, this clone turned up a few times. The rearrangement joins TRBV7-9 to TRBJ1-1; TRBD1 might be the D (5 bases). CDR3 length: 12 residues. Trimming shortened V by 5 bases and J by 4 bases, and 8 bases separated the two germline ends. Germline-derived CDR1 and CDR2 are SEHNR and FQNEAQ (reference sequence). As DNA, the CDR3 is TGTGCCAGCAGCGGCGGGGGCACTGAAGCTTTCTTT. This translates into CASSGGGTEAFF.

This clone is a singleton in its sample. The chain couples TRBV6-1 to TRBJ1-3; no clear D gene. The CDR3 consists of 17 residues. Trimming pared 0 bases from V and 4 bases from J, leaving 16 bases between. Germline-derived CDR1 and CDR2 are MNHNS and SASEGT. CDR3 nucleotides: TGTGCCAGCAGTGAAGCGACAAGTCTGGTGTGGGGAAACACCATATATTTT. Encoded protein: CASSEATSLVWGNTIYF.

The chain joins TRBV7-9 to TRBJ2-7, with 7 bases matching TRBD2. J gave up 6 bases and V 3 bases, and 11 bases lay outside the gene matches. The CDR3 covers 15 residues. CDR1 and CDR2 from the germline V gene are SEHNR and FQNEAQ (reference sequence). CDR3 DNA sequence: TGTGCCAGCAGCTTTCCCCAGGGCGGGAGAGGCGAGCAGTACTTC. It encodes CASSFPQGGRGEQYF.

The V gene is TRBV7-6, the J gene TRBJ2-2; 9 bases fit TRBD2. This CDR3 region has 16 residues. After removal of 5 bases from V and 5 bases from J, the junction contained 9 bases not matched to a gene. CDR1 and CDR2 (germline): SGHVS, FNYEAQ. The CDR3 nucleotides are TGTGCCAGCAGCCTCGATAGCGGGGGAATAACCGGGGAGCTGTTTTTT. Its translation is CASSLDSGGITGELFF.

The chain employs TRBV7-8 and TRBJ2-2, with no clear D. The V gene lost 6 bases and the J gene lost 4 bases, with 15 bases spanning the gap. Germline lookup yields CDR1 SGHVS and CDR2 FQNEAQ. This CDR3 comprises 15 residues. DNA of the CDR3: TGTGCCAGCAGTGTAGTCGAGCGCGGCACCGGGGAGCTGTTTTTT. It translates to CASSVVERGTGELFF.

J is TRBJ1-4 and V is TRBV2; tentatively, D is TRBD1 (5 bases). The CDR3 contains 16 residues. CDR1 and CDR2 from the germline V gene are SNHLY and FYNNEI. The V gene lost 8 bases and the J gene lost 2 bases, with 18 bases spanning the gap. This chain's CDR3 is CASAGRPTATNEKLFF. DNA of the CDR3: TGTGCCAGCGCAGGGCGGCCGACGGCGACTAATGAAAAACTGTTTTTT.

A word on this clone: One end of the junction fails to match germline, which may point to a read error. The V call is TRBV10-3, the J call TRBJ2-7; TRBD1 aligns across 9 bases. CDR1 is ENHRY and CDR2 is SYGVKD in the germline V gene. This CDR3 comprises 13 residues. The CDR3 bases are TGTGCCATCAGCCAAACGGGACAGGGCCCTATCGGCTTC. It codes for CAISQTGQGPIGF.

CDR3 in DNA: TGTGCCATCAACAGCGGGAGTCACGAGCAGTACTTC. It yields the protein CAINSGSHEQYF. The rearrangement joins TRBV10-3 to TRBJ2-7; the match to TRBD2 covers 8 bases. This CDR3 is 12 amino acids long. J lost 5 bases, V lost 7 bases, and 4 bases had no gene match. CDR1 is ENHRY and CDR2 is SYGVKD in the germline V gene.

The chain couples TRBV5-4 to TRBJ2-1; 10 bases map to TRBD2. Germline trimming cut 4 bases from V and 2 bases from J; bases unmatched to any gene: 15. Looked up from germline, CDR1 is SGHNT and CDR2 is YYREEE (reference sequence). The CDR3 consists of 19 residues. The CDR3 region has the DNA TGTGCCAGCAGCCCCGCTTGGCTAGCGGGAGTAAGGGCCTACAATGAGCAGTTCTTC. Protein: CASSPAWLAGVRAYNEQFF.

The chain links TRBV6-5 to TRBJ1-6; 12 bases map to TRBD1. The length of the CDR3 is 15 residues. V dropped 2 bases and J dropped 14; count of bases not matched to a gene: 7. Germline V gene sequence: CDR1 MNHEY, CDR2 SVGAGI. CDR3 sequence reads: CASSYAGTGGDTLHF. CDR3 DNA sequence: TGTGCCAGCAGTTACGCCGGGACAGGGGGCGACACCCTCCACTTT.

This clone came up once. The V and J genes are TRBV6-2 or TRBV6-3 and TRBJ1-2; TRBD1 aligns across 9 bases. The CDR3 consists of 16 residues. Trimming at V came to 0 bases and at J to 4 bases, leaving 6 bases not matched to a gene. Germline CDR1 reads MNHEY; CDR2 reads SVGEGT. This CDR3 reads CASSYSDRGLVYGYTF. CDR3 in DNA: TGTGCCAGCAGTTACTCGGACAGGGGACTGGTCTATGGCTACACCTTC.

The chain joins TRBV9 to TRBJ2-7; maybe TRBD1 (6 bases). V lost 4 bases to trimming and J lost 6 bases, with 17 bases between them. The CDR3 totals 14 residues. Germline V gives CDR1 SGDLS, CDR2 YYNGEE. For the CDR3, the DNA is TGTGCCAGCAGCCCCGGAGGACAGTTAACCGAGCAGTACTTC. Amino acid sequence: CASSPGGQLTEQYF.

The rearrangement joins TRBV3-1 (or the pseudogene TRBV3-2) to TRBJ2-5, with 8 positions matching TRBD1. This CDR3 region has 16 residues. Germline CDR1 and CDR2: LGHDT and YNNKEL (reference sequence). J was trimmed by 0 bases and V by 5 bases; bases with no gene match: 8. CDR3 DNA sequence: TGTGCCAGCAGCGCAATTCGGACAGGGTACCAAGAGACCCAGTACTTC. Its protein product is CASSAIRTGYQETQYF.

This rearrangement joins TRBV11-1 to TRBJ1-1, with D perhaps TRBD1 (6 bases). The CDR3 spans 13 residues. The germline gives CDR1 SGHAT, CDR2 FQDESV (reference sequence). V gave up 4 bases and J gave up 5 bases, with 11 bases separating them. CDR3 sequence: CASSSPDRTEAFF. The CDR3 DNA sequence: TGTGCCAGCAGCTCCCCGGACAGAACTGAAGCTTTCTTT.

Written as DNA, the CDR3 is TGTGCCAGCAGTTCCTATCCCCCGGGACTAGCGGGGCTCTCCTACGAGCAGTACTTC. This gives the protein CASSSYPPGLAGLSYEQYF. The chain is built from TRBV27 and TRBJ2-7; the match to TRBD2 covers 13 bases. The V gene's germline CDR1 is MNHEY and CDR2 SMNVEV (reference sequence). The CDR3 runs to 19 residues. J lost 0 bases, V lost 4 bases, and 12 bases had no gene match.

The chain joins TRBV28 to TRBJ2-1, with 8 bases aligning to TRBD1. The CDR3 loop spans 15 amino acids. Germline V CDR1 and CDR2: MDHEN, SYDVKM. The ends lost 6 bases at V and 8 bases at J; junction bases unmatched: 12. CDR3 sequence: CASRSGGKGAYEQFF. The CDR3 DNA reads as TGTGCCAGCAGATCAGGGGGCAAGGGGGCCTATGAGCAGTTCTTC.

The CDR3: CASSPRGGANYGYTF. DNA for the CDR3: TGTGCCAGCAGCCCCAGAGGGGGGGCCAACTATGGCTACACCTTC. The rearrangement links TRBV5-4 to TRBJ1-2; a weak D match, TRBD1 (6 bases). Trimming pared 4 bases from V and 2 bases from J, leaving 15 bases between. The CDR3 contains 15 residues. The V gene's germline CDR1 is SGHNT and CDR2 YYREEE (reference sequence).

This clone showed up just once. The rearrangement links TRBV5-5 to TRBJ2-3; weak D call: TRBD1 (5 bases). In germline, CDR1 is SGHKS, CDR2 YYEKEE (reference sequence). V lost 2 bases and J 6 bases, leaving 13 bases between the germline ends. This CDR3 region has 14 residues. The DNA for the CDR3 is TGTGCCAGCAGCTTTTCACGCAGGGTGGATACGCAGTATTTT. It codes for CASSFSRRVDTQYF.

V and J are TRBV7-8 and TRBJ1-2; weak D call: TRBD1 (5 bases). Trimming took off 5 bases at V and 4 bases at J, with 14 bases between the two ends. CDR1 is SGHVS and CDR2 is FQNEAQ in the germline V gene. This CDR3 contains 14 residues. The CDR3 DNA reads TGTGCCAGCAGCAAAAAGACCGGGGGCTATGGCTACACCTTC. This translates into CASSKKTGGYGYTF.